Listed below are T cell receptor beta chains from one sample, sequenced in a study of regulatory T cells in long-lasting Graves disease. TCRdb redid the calling of the multiplex PCR reads with MiXCR, one entry per CDR3 protein. The table has hundreds of thousands of distinct CDR3 sequences, roughly 15% seen once; the top ten hold 15% to 20%. Separately, the same data were catalogued under a study of T cells in Graves' hyperthyroidism and ophthalmopathy.

The specimen comprised peripheral blood mononuclear cells (PBMCs), sampled at new diagnosis, from a patient treated with antithyroid drugs. These receptors originate from a young woman with Graves disease. The CDR3 runs from the conserved cysteine through the conserved F or W. A D gene is named only where the DNA matches it firmly. The listing skips clone size in some rows; elsewhere it reads once, few, many or a size class.

J: TRBJ1-6
size: few
V: TRBV28
D: TRBD1
DNA: TGTGCCACCCTGACAGGGGCCGGTTATTCACCCCTCCACTTT
CDR3: CATLTGAGYSPLHF

J: TRBJ2-1
size: many
V: TRBV2
D: .
DNA: TGTGCCAGCAGAAGGGGCGAGTCCTACAATGAGCAGTTCTTC
CDR3: CASRRGESYNEQFF

J: TRBJ2-7
size: few
V: TRBV28
D: TRBD2
DNA: TGTGCCATCTCTCCCGACCGGCTAGCGGGAGAGGGGTACGAGCAGTACTTC
CDR3: CAISPDRLAGEGYEQYF

J: TRBJ2-3
size: .
V: TRBV3-1
D: .
DNA: TGTGCCAGCAGCCTAGCCGGGGCGGAGGGTACGCAGTATTTT
CDR3: CASSLAGAEGTQYF

J: TRBJ1-2
size: many
V: TRBV7-2
D: .
DNA: TGTGCCAGCAGCTCCCGTTTTTTTGGCTACACCTTC
CDR3: CASSSRFFGYTF

J: TRBJ2-3
size: many
V: TRBV7-2
D: .
DNA: TGTGCCAGCAGCAAGATCGCGGCGGTAGATACGCAGTATTTT
CDR3: CASSKIAAVDTQYF

J: TRBJ1-5
size: many
V: TRBV18
D: .
DNA: TGTGCCAGCTCACCACCGTTCCGGGATCAGCCCCAGCATTTT
CDR3: CASSPPFRDQPQHF

J: TRBJ1-2
size: .
V: TRBV7-9
D: .
DNA: TGTGCCAGCAGCCCCGAAAGACATCCTAACTATGGCTACACCTTC
CDR3: CASSPERHPNYGYTF

J: TRBJ2-7
size: .
V: TRBV14
D: TRBD2
DNA: TGTGCCAGCAAGGCGAGCGGGAGATCCTACGAGCAGTACTTC
CDR3: CASKASGRSYEQYF

J: TRBJ2-5
size: few
V: TRBV5-1
D: TRBD2
DNA: TGCGCCAGCAGCGGAGTGGGTGCGGGAGTGGAGACCCAGTACTTC
CDR3: CASSGVGAGVETQYF

J: TRBJ1-2
size: many
V: TRBV28
D: .
DNA: TGTGCCAGCACCACCCAGGTAGATTACGGTGGCTACACCTTC
CDR3: CASTTQVDYGGYTF

J: TRBJ1-5
size: many
V: TRBV20-1
D: .
DNA: TGCAGTGCTCCTTACAACCGCAATCAGCCCCAGCATTTT
CDR3: CSAPYNRNQPQHF

J: TRBJ2-3
size: many
V: TRBV6-2/TRBV6-3
D: .
DNA: TGTGCCAGCAGGGGAGCCGGGACCGCTCTCCAGTATTTT
CDR3: CASRGAGTALQYF

J: TRBJ2-7
size: few
V: TRBV9
D: .
DNA: TGTGCCAGCAGCCGAGGACCGATCATTTCCTACGAGCAGTACTTC
CDR3: CASSRGPIISYEQYF

J: TRBJ2-3
size: .
V: TRBV6-2/TRBV6-3
D: .
DNA: TGTGCCAGCACCCGAGCAGGGGGCACAGATACGCAGTATTTT
CDR3: CASTRAGGTDTQYF

J: TRBJ2-1
size: many
V: TRBV20-1
D: .
DNA: TGCAGTGCTGGGGGCCAGAGTGAGCAGTTCTTC
CDR3: CSAGGQSEQFF

J: TRBJ2-5
size: .
V: TRBV3-1
D: .
DNA: TGTGCCAGCAGCCAGAGAACCGCCGGGGAGACCCAGTACTTC
CDR3: CASSQRTAGETQYF

J: TRBJ2-1
size: many
V: TRBV19
D: TRBD2
DNA: TGTGCCAGTAGTGAGGTAGCGGGAGCCTACAATGAGCAGTTCTTC
CDR3: CASSEVAGAYNEQFF

J: TRBJ1-4
size: .
V: TRBV30
D: .
DNA: TGTGCCTGGAGTGTACAAGCGGTAACTAATGAAAAACTGTTTTTT
CDR3: CAWSVQAVTNEKLFF

J: TRBJ2-7
size: .
V: TRBV20-1
D: .
DNA: TGCAGTGCTAGAGATACCAGCTCGGGCATGGCCTACGAGCAGTACTTC
CDR3: CSARDTSSGMAYEQYF

J: TRBJ2-3
size: few
V: TRBV5-1
D: TRBD2
DNA: TGCGCCTCCACACTAGCGGGATGGGCAGATACGCAGTATTTT
CDR3: CASTLAGWADTQYF

J: TRBJ1-1
size: many
V: TRBV24-1
D: .
DNA: TGTGCCACCAGTGAGCAGGGAGGCACTGAAGCTTTCTTT
CDR3: CATSEQGGTEAFF

J: TRBJ1-2
size: .
V: TRBV20-1
D: .
DNA: TGCAGTGCTAGAGGGTCCCACATTCTTAACTATGGCTACACCTTC
CDR3: CSARGSHILNYGYTF

J: TRBJ1-5
size: many
V: TRBV12-3/TRBV12-4
D: .
DNA: TGTGCCACCTCTCGGGGCAGGTATCAGCCCCAGCATTTT
CDR3: CATSRGRYQPQHF

J: TRBJ2-7
size: many
V: TRBV28
D: .
DNA: TGTGCCAGCACGAACCCTTTTGCGTCTAGCTCCGAGCAGTACTTC
CDR3: CASTNPFASSSEQYF

J: TRBJ1-6
size: .
V: TRBV30
D: .
DNA: TGTGCCTGGAGTGTACGGGCAGGTCCCGGGGGATTTCCCCTCCACTTT
CDR3: CAWSVRAGPGGFPLHF

J: TRBJ2-5
size: many
V: TRBV12-3/TRBV12-4
D: .
DNA: TGTGCCAGCACCCGGGGGGCAGTTCAAGAGACCCAGTACTTC
CDR3: CASTRGAVQETQYF

J: TRBJ1-4
size: few
V: TRBV7-9
D: TRBD1
DNA: TGTGCCAGCAGCTCGACAGGGTATAATGAAAAGCTGTTTTTT
CDR3: CASSSTGYNEKLFF

J: TRBJ2-1
size: many
V: TRBV5-1
D: TRBD2
DNA: TGCGCCAGCAGCTTGTTAGCGGGAGGGCCCTATGAGCAGTTCTTC
CDR3: CASSLLAGGPYEQFF

J: TRBJ2-1
size: many
V: TRBV28
D: TRBD1
DNA: TGTGCCAGCAGTTTAGACAGGGAGCATTCGGATGAGCAGTTCTTC
CDR3: CASSLDREHSDEQFF

J: TRBJ1-1
size: many
V: TRBV20-1
D: TRBD1
DNA: TGCAGTGCTCCCAGACAGGGGATGAACACTGAAGCTTTCTTT
CDR3: CSAPRQGMNTEAFF

J: TRBJ1-1
size: .
V: TRBV4-2
D: .
DNA: TGTGCCAGCAGCCCCTCAGCTGGGGTTATGAACACTGAAGCTTTCTTT
CDR3: CASSPSAGVMNTEAFF

J: TRBJ2-2
size: .
V: TRBV19
D: .
DNA: TGTGCCAGTAGTCCCCTCGACAAGAACACCGGGGAGCTGTTTTTT
CDR3: CASSPLDKNTGELFF

J: TRBJ2-1
size: once
V: TRBV7-9
D: TRBD2
DNA: TGTGCCAGCAGCTTAGATAGCGGGAGATCCAATGAGCAGTTCTTC
CDR3: CASSLDSGRSNEQFF

J: TRBJ2-1
size: many
V: TRBV11-2
D: .
DNA: TGTGCCAGCAGCTTAATGGGTGACAGTGAGCAGTTCTTC
CDR3: CASSLMGDSEQFF

J: TRBJ1-1
size: .
V: TRBV28
D: .
DNA: TGTGCCACTGTGGTCATGAACACTGAAGCTTTCTTT
CDR3: CATVVMNTEAFF

J: TRBJ1-3
size: few
V: TRBV28
D: .
DNA: TGTGCCAGCAGCACAGGTCGAAACACCATATATTTT
CDR3: CASSTGRNTIYF

J: TRBJ2-5
size: many
V: TRBV12-5
D: TRBD1
DNA: TGTGCTAGTCCCACAGGGGCGGTAAAAGAGACCCAGTACTTC
CDR3: CASPTGAVKETQYF

J: TRBJ2-1
size: few
V: TRBV28
D: TRBD2
DNA: TGTGCCAGCAGCTCCCCGACTAGCGTCTACAATGAGCAGTTCTTC
CDR3: CASSSPTSVYNEQFF

J: TRBJ1-3
size: .
V: TRBV6-1
D: .
DNA: TGTGCCAGCAGACAGAAAGTGGGGGCTCTGGGGAACACCATATATTTT
CDR3: CASRQKVGALGNTIYF

J: TRBJ2-3
size: .
V: TRBV7-3
D: TRBD2
DNA: TGTGCCAGCACTCCGGGGGGGCCGGGAGATACGCAGTATTTT
CDR3: CASTPGGPGDTQYF

J: TRBJ2-3
size: many
V: TRBV7-3
D: .
DNA: TGTGCCACCCCGAGCGGGACATCGCCAGTCACAGATACGCAGTATTTT
CDR3: CATPSGTSPVTDTQYF

J: TRBJ1-5
size: many
V: TRBV28
D: TRBD1
DNA: TGTGCCAGCAGTCCTTGGGACAGGGGTACGAGCAATCAGCCCCAGCATTTT
CDR3: CASSPWDRGTSNQPQHF

J: TRBJ2-1
size: few
V: TRBV18
D: .
DNA: TGTGCCAGCTCATCTCGGGACGTTGAGCAGTTCTTC
CDR3: CASSSRDVEQFF

J: TRBJ1-1
size: few
V: TRBV19
D: .
DNA: TGTGCCAGTAGTATCCGCGGGATCGGGACCAACACTGAAGCTTTCTTT
CDR3: CASSIRGIGTNTEAFF

J: TRBJ2-1
size: many
V: TRBV5-5
D: .
DNA: TGTGCCAGCAACTCCGAGCCTCACAATGAGCAGTTCTTC
CDR3: CASNSEPHNEQFF

J: TRBJ2-7
size: .
V: TRBV19
D: .
DNA: TGTGCCAGTACCAGGGACGGAAAAGGGTCCTACGAGCAGTACTTC
CDR3: CASTRDGKGSYEQYF

J: TRBJ2-5
size: few
V: TRBV9
D: TRBD2
DNA: TGTGCCAGCAGCCACGAGCAGGGACTAGCGGGATTGGAGACCCAGTACTTC
CDR3: CASSHEQGLAGLETQYF

J: TRBJ2-3
size: .
V: TRBV19
D: TRBD1
DNA: TGTGCCAGTAGTATTGGGACAGGGCCGGGAGATACGCAGTATTTT
CDR3: CASSIGTGPGDTQYF

J: TRBJ1-4
size: .
V: TRBV18
D: .
DNA: TGTGCCAGCTCGCAGTTTTTCCAGTCAACTAATGAAAAACTGTTTTTT
CDR3: CASSQFFQSTNEKLFF

J: TRBJ1-5
size: many
V: TRBV7-8
D: TRBD1
DNA: TGTGCCAGCAGCCGGACAGGGGGCTTTCAGCCCCAGCATTTT
CDR3: CASSRTGGFQPQHF

J: TRBJ2-5
size: many
V: TRBV7-2
D: .
DNA: TGTGCCAGCAGCCCGGGCCGGGGGAGGGAGACCCAGTACTTC
CDR3: CASSPGRGRETQYF

J: TRBJ2-1
size: few
V: TRBV7-8
D: .
DNA: TGTGCCAGCAGCTTATCGGGAACAACCTACAATGAGCAGTTCTTC
CDR3: CASSLSGTTYNEQFF